These T cell receptor beta chains were read from a single sample in a study of shared clonotypes between healthy human individuals. Sequencing used immunoSEQ multiplex PCR; TCRdb keeps in-frame clones, though not all of them. The sample lists a few million clones, around 90% occurring once. The sample comprised naive CD4+ T cells sorted from blood. The receptors come from a young man in good health. Each CDR3 is given with its conserved first and last residue. A D gene is named only where the DNA matches it firmly. The size field is filled for only some rows; it gives once, few, many or a size class.

TRBD1	TRBJ1-2	TRBV7-2	once	CATLIQGADGYTF	TGTGCCACCCTCATCCAGGGGGCTGATGGCTACACCTTC
TRBD1	TRBJ1-6	TRBV30	.	CAWRSWDRGNSPLHF	TGTGCCTGGAGATCTTGGGACAGGGGAAATTCACCCCTCCACTTT
.	TRBJ1-4	TRBV4-1	.	CASSQSGPNEKLFF	TGCGCCAGCAGCCAATCGGGACCTAATGAAAAACTGTTTTTT
TRBD1	TRBJ1-1	TRBV11-2	.	CASSQRQGNTEAFF	TGTGCCAGCAGTCAACGACAGGGGAACACTGAAGCTTTCTTT
.	TRBJ2-7	TRBV9	once	CASSVSDNTYEQYF	TGTGCCAGCAGCGTCTCGGACAACACCTACGAGCAGTACTTC
.	TRBJ2-3	TRBV29-1	.	CSVAPGPTYTQYF	TGCAGCGTTGCTCCGGGCCCCACATATACGCAGTATTTT
.	TRBJ1-6	TRBV11-2	.	CASSYSGGRIYNSPLHF	TGTGCCAGCAGCTATTCGGGGGGACGGATCTATAATTCACCCCTCCACTTT
.	TRBJ2-7	TRBV11-2	.	CASSPTTSPNYEQYF	TGTGCCAGCAGCCCAACAACTAGCCCGAACTACGAGCAGTACTTC
TRBD2	TRBJ2-3	TRBV6-5	.	CASRQPSGGYTQYF	TGTGCCAGCAGGCAGCCTAGCGGGGGATATACGCAGTATTTT
.	TRBJ2-1	TRBV5-1	.	CASSWRRLLSSYNEQFF	TGCGCCAGCAGCTGGCGAAGACTGCTAAGCTCCTACAATGAGCAGTTCTTC
.	TRBJ1-5	TRBV18	.	CASSPTDANQPQHF	TGTGCCAGCTCCCCCACAGATGCGAATCAGCCCCAGCATTTT
.	TRBJ1-2	TRBV6-1	.	CASSEFTVYGYTF	TGTGCCAGCAGTGAATTTACGGTCTATGGCTACACCTTC